These 7 T cell receptor beta chains were sequenced from one sample in a study of cytomegalovirus exposure and HLA in healthy donors. The primer mix had 60 Vbeta and 13 Jbeta primers. The table came from immunoSEQ multiplex PCR; TCRdb's copy has only in-frame clones and leaves some out. This sample has 120,000 or so clones, with 55% to 75% found just once. Sequencing input: PBMCs. These receptors all stem from a man aged 30-40 years in good health and CMV-seronegative.

This clone was found once. The CDR3 bases are TGTGCCAGCAGTGAGACTAGCGGGGGGGCCGGGGAGCTGTTTTTT. This translates into CASSETSGGAGELFF. This chain connects TRBV6-1 to TRBJ2-2; 14 nucleotides line up with TRBD2. Germline V CDR1 and CDR2: MNHNS, SASEGT. Unmatched junction bases numbered 0, after V lost 3 bases and J lost 6 bases. This CDR3 spans 15 amino acids.

In this sample, this clone turned up once. This sequence joins TRBV5-4 and TRBJ1-6; D is perhaps TRBD1 (6 bases). CDR1 is SGHNT and CDR2 is YYREEE in the germline V gene (reference sequence). This CDR3 has 16 residues. V was trimmed by 5 bases and J by 7 bases, leaving 19 bases between them. The CDR3 sequence: CASRETGAGENSPLHF. The CDR3 DNA sequence: TGTGCCAGCAGAGAAACCGGGGCAGGGGAAAATTCACCCCTCCACTTT.

V and J are TRBV28 and TRBJ1-2, with 7 bases identical to TRBD1. The V gene end was trimmed by 3 bases and the J gene end by 5 bases; junction bases not matched to a gene: 15. This CDR3 region has 17 residues. The germline V gene has CDR1 MDHEN and CDR2 SYDVKM. CDR3 nucleotide sequence: TGTGCCAGCAGTTTTATCGGACAGGACCTTTGGTGGTATGGCTACACCTTC. Its protein is CASSFIGQDLWWYGYTF.

To note about this clone: At one end the junction does not follow the germline gene, possibly because of a read error. This chain uses TRBV7-9 with TRBJ2-7, with 7 nucleotides matching TRBD1. Germline CDR1 is SEHNR and CDR2 is FQNEAQ (reference sequence). The CDR3 consists of 12 residues. CDR3: CSSRQGNYEQYF. CDR3 DNA: TGTTCCAGCAGACAGGGTAACTACGAGCAGTACTTC.

The rearrangement joins TRBV13 to TRBJ2-1; D may be TRBD1 (6 bases). Germline loops: CDR1 PRHDT, CDR2 FYEKMQ (reference sequence). The ends were cut back, 0 bases at V and 3 bases at J, with 15 bases in the middle. The CDR3 runs to 17 residues. The CDR3 region is CASSLGQQGPNYNEQFF. CDR3 coding DNA: TGTGCCAGCAGCTTAGGCCAACAGGGTCCCAACTACAATGAGCAGTTCTTC.

The CDR3 DNA reads TGTGCCAGTAGTATAACTCCGGGGACTAATGAAAAACTGTTTTTT. This sequence encodes CASSITPGTNEKLFF. This sequence joins TRBV19 and TRBJ1-4; D gene unclear. Germline V lookup: CDR1 LNHDA, CDR2 SQIVND (reference sequence). CDR3 length: 15 residues. V was pared by 2 bases and J by 2 bases, with 9 bases between. Full variable domain (rest looked up from reference TRBV19 and TRBJ1-4): DGGITQSPKYLFRKEGQNVTLSCEQNLNHDAMYWYRQDPGQGLRLIYYSQIVNDFQKGDIAEGYSVSREKKESFPLTVTSAQKNPTAFYLCASSITPGTNEKLFFGSGTQLSVL.

The V call is TRBV21-1, the J call TRBJ2-2; the table assigns TRBD2, which was not confirmed against the DNA. TRBV21-1 is described as a pseudogene. This CDR3 is built from 22 residues. The CDR3 sequence is CASSTTLPTSGGNMRNTGELFF. CDR3 nucleotides: TGTGCCAGCAGCACAACACTTCCGACTAGCGGGGGGAACATGAGGAACACCGGGGAGCTGTTTTTT.